This TCR beta chain was found in a study of identical twins. Study-level results: The presence of invariant MAIT and iNKT cells could partly confound analyses of zero-insertion sequences. Cord blood beta clonotypes that were abundant carried fewer insertions, and memory repertoires showed no such trend.

This clonotype was counted ten times or more. Its antigen is unknown. TCRdb used MiXCR to reprocess the 5' RACE reads, holding one entry per CDR3 protein. The table shows a few hundred thousand distinct CDR3 sequences, with about 18% occurring only once. Sequencing was performed on naive T cells sorted from blood. The origin of this receptor is a man in his forties or fifties in good health.

Here the CDR3 reads CASSRTGGNGQPQHF. CDR3 nucleotide sequence: TGTGCCAGCAGCCGGACAGGGGGGAATGGACAGCCCCAGCATTTT. The rearrangement joins TRBV7-9 to TRBJ1-5, with TRBD1 matching 10 bases. The CDR3 length is 15 residues. Germline loops: CDR1 SEHNR, CDR2 FQNEAQ (reference sequence). Germline trimming cut 5 bases from V and 7 bases from J; bases unmatched to any gene: 8.